The T cell receptor beta chain under discussion was sequenced for a study of blood T cells in healthy people across ages. Primers used in a second PCR of roughly 6 to 11 cycles were a sample-barcoded 5' primer and a J-beta primer mix. TCRdb analysed the 5' RACE reads with MiXCR anew, one entry per CDR3 protein. The table records hundreds of thousands of distinct CDR3 sequences, under 30% of them present only once. Regarding this clonotype: Its antigen is currently unknown.

Study observations and caveats: Possibly confounding the expanded clonotype changes was the fact that donor CMV status was unknown. Diversity figures based on one million T cells were deemed too low.

After removal of 5 bases from V and 6 bases from J, the junction contained 7 bases not matched to a gene. There are 16 residues in the CDR3. Germline V gene lookup returns CDR1 MNHEY and CDR2 SMNVEV (reference sequence). The same data also contributed to another study, on T cells of mothers and their children. From that paper: Among related mother-child pairs, overlap was slightly higher than in unrelated pairs, though not significantly.

The source of this sequence is a boy aged 5-17 years in good health. V and J are TRBV27 and TRBJ2-7, with 16 positions matching TRBD2. The sample taken for sequencing was blood. The CDR3 nucleotides are TGTGCCAGCAGTACGGGACTAGCGGGAGGGCCTGGCGAGCAGTACTTC. The encoded protein is CASSTGLAGGPGEQYF.